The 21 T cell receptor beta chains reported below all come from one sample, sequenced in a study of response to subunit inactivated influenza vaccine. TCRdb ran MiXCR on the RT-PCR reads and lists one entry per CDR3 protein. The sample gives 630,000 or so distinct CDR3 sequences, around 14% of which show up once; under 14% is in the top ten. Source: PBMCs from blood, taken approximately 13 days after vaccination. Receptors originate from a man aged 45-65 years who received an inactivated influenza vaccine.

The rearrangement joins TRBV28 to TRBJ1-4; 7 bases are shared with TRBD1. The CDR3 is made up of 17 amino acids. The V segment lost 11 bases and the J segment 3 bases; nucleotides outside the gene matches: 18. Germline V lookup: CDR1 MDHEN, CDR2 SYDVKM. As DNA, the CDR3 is TGTGCCGCAAAGGGGGCGCGAATTTTTCAAGCTAATGAAAAACTGTTTTTT. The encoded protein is CAAKGARIFQANEKLFF.

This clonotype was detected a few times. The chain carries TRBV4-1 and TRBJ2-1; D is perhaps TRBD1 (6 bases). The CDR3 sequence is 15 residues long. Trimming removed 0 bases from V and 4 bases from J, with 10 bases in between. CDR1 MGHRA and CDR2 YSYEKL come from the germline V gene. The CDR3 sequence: CASSQEQGAYNEQFF. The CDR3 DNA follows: TGCGCCAGCAGCCAAGAACAGGGAGCGTACAATGAGCAGTTCTTC.

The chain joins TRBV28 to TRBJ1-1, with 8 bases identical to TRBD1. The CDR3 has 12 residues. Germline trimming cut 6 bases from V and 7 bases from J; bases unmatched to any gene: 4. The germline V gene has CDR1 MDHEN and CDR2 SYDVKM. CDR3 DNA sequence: TGTGCCAGCAGAACAGGGGGAGGTGAAGCTTTCTTT. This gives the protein CASRTGGGEAFF.

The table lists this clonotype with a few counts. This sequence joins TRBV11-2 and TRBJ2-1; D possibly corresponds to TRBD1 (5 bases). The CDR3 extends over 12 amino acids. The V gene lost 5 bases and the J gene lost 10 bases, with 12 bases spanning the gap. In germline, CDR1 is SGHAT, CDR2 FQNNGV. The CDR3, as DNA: TGTGCCAGCAGCCCTGAGGACATCGAGCAGTTCTTC. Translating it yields CASSPEDIEQFF.

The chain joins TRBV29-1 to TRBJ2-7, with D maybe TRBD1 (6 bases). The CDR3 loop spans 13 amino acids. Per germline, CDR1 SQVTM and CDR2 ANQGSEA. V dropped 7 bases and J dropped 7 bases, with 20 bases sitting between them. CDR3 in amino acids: CSGGTGNSWEQYF. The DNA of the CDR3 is TGCAGCGGTGGAACAGGGAATAGTTGGGAGCAGTACTTC.

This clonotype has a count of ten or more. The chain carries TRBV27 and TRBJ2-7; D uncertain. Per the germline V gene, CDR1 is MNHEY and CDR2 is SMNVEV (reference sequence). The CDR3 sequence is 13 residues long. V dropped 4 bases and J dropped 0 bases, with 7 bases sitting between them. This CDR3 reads CASSSLFSYEQYF. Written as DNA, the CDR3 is TGTGCCAGCAGTTCGCTATTCTCCTACGAGCAGTACTTC.

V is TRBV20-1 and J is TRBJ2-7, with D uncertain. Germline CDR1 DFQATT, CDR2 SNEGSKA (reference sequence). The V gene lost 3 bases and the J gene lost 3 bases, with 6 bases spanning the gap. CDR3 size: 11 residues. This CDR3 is CSASPHYEQYF. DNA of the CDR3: TGCAGTGCTAGCCCTCACTACGAGCAGTACTTC.

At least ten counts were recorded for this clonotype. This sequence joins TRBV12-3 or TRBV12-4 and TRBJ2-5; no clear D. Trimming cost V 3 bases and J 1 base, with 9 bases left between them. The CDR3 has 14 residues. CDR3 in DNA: TGTGCCAGCAGTTTTAGGCGTTTCCAAGAGACCCAGTACTTC. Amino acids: CASSFRRFQETQYF.

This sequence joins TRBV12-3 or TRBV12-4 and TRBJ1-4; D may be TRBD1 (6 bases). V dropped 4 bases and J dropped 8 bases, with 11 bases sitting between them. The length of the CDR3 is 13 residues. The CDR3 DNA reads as TGTGCCAGCAGTTACATCGGACAGGAAAAACTGTTTTTT. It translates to CASSYIGQEKLFF.

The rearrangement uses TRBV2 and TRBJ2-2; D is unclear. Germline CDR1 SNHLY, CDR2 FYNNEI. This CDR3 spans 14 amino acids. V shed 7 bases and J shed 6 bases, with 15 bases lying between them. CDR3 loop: CASTGSWISGELFF. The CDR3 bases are TGTGCCAGCACCGGAAGTTGGATTTCCGGGGAGCTGTTTTTT. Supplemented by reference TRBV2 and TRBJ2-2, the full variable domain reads EPEVTQTPSHQVTQMGQEVILRCVPISNHLYFYWYRQILGQKVEFLVSFYNNEISEKSEIFDDQFSVERPDGSNFTLKIRSTKLEDSAMYFCASTGSWISGELFFGEGSRLTVL.

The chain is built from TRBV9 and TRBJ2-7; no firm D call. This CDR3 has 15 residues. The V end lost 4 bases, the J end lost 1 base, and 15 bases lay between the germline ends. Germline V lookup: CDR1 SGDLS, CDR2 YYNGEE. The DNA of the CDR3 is TGTGCCAGCAGCATATCTCCGAGTGGGTCCTACGAGCAGTACTTC. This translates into CASSISPSGSYEQYF.

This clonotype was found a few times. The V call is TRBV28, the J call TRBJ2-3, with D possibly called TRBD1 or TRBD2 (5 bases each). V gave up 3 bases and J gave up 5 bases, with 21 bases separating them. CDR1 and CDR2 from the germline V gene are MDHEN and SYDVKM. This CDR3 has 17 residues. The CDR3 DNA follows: TGTGCCAGCAGTTTGGAAGTGTTCGGGACGGGTTTAGATACGCAGTATTTT. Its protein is CASSLEVFGTGLDTQYF.

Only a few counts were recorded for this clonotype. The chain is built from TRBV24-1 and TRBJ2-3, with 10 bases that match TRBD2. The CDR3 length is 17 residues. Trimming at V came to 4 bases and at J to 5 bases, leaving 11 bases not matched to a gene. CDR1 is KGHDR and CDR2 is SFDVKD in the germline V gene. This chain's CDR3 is CATSDTLLAGIRDTQYF. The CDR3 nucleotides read TGTGCCACCAGTGACACTCTACTAGCGGGAATTCGAGATACGCAGTATTTT.

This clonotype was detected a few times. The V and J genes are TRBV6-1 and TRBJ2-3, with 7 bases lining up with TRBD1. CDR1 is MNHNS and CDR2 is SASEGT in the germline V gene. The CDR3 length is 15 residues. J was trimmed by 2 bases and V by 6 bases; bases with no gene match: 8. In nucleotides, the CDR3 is TGTGCCAGCAGCTCTAAGACAGGGCCCACAGATACGCAGTATTTT. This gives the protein CASSSKTGPTDTQYF.

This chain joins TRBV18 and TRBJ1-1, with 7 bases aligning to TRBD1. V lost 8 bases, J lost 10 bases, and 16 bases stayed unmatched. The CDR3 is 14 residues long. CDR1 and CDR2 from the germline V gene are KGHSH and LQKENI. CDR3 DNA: TGTGCCAGCGCAACAAGCGGACAGGAGGGGGGAGCTTTCTTT. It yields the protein CASATSGQEGGAFF.

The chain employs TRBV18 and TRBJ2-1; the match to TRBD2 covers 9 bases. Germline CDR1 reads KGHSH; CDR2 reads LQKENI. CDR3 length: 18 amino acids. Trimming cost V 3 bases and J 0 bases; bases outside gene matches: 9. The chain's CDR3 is CASSPPGSGGLSYNEQFF. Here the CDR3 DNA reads TGTGCCAGCTCACCCCCGGGGAGCGGGGGGCTCTCCTACAATGAGCAGTTCTTC.

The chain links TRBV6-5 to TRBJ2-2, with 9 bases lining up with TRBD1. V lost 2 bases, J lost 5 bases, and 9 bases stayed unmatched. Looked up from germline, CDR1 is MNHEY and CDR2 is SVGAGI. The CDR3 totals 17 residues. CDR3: CASSYPIQGAYTGELFF. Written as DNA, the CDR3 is TGTGCCAGCAGTTACCCCATACAGGGGGCGTATACCGGGGAGCTGTTTTTT.

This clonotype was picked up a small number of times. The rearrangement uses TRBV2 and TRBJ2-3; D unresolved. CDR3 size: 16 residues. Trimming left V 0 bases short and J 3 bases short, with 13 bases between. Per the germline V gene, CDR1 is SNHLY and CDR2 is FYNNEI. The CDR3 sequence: CASSEALGYYTDTQYF. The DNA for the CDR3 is TGTGCCAGCAGTGAAGCTTTGGGGTATTATACAGATACGCAGTATTTT.

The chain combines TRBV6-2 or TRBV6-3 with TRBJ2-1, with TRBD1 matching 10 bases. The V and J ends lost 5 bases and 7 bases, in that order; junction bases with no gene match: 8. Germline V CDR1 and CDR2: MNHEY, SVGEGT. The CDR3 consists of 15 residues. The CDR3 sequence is CASSKSGQGWNEQFF. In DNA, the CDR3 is TGTGCCAGCAGTAAATCGGGACAGGGGTGGAATGAGCAGTTCTTC.

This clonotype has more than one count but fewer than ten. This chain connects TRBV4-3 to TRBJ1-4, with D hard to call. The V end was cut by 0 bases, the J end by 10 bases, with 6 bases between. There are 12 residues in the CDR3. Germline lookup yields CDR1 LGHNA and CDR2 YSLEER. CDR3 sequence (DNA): TGCGCCAGCAGCCAAGATGTAGGAAAACTGTTTTTT. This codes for CASSQDVGKLFF.

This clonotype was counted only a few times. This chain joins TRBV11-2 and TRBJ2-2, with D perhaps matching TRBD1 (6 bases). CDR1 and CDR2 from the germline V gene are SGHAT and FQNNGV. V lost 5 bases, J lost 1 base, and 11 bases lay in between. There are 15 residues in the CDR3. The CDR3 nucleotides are TGTGCCAGCAGCCCAGACAGGCTGAACACCGGGGAGCTGTTTTTT. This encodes CASSPDRLNTGELFF.